This TCR beta chain stems from a study of T cell responses to AZD1222 COVID-19 vaccine. General study points: In a largely white British group with more females than males, clonal diversity was possibly underestimated. Spike-specific TCR breadth and depth grew following two AZD1222 doses.

Details on this clone: The target antigen is unknown.

Libraries were prepared by immunoSEQ multiplex PCR; TCRdb keeps only in-frame clonotypes and omits some of them. The table shows some 200,000 clones, with roughly 94% occurring only once. This clonotype was sampled from an adult who received the MenACWY meningococcal vaccine as a control. The material sequenced was peripheral blood, taken 28 days after the second dose of the MenACWY control vaccine.

CDR3 residues: CASSIQHDTGELFF. The CDR3, as DNA: TGTGCCAGTAGTATCCAACACGACACCGGGGAGCTGTTTTTT. J is TRBJ2-2 and V is TRBV19, with D hard to call. With 3 bases removed from V and 3 bases from J, the gap between germline ends came to 8 bases. From germline, CDR1 is LNHDA and CDR2 SQIVND (reference sequence). This CDR3 contains 14 residues.